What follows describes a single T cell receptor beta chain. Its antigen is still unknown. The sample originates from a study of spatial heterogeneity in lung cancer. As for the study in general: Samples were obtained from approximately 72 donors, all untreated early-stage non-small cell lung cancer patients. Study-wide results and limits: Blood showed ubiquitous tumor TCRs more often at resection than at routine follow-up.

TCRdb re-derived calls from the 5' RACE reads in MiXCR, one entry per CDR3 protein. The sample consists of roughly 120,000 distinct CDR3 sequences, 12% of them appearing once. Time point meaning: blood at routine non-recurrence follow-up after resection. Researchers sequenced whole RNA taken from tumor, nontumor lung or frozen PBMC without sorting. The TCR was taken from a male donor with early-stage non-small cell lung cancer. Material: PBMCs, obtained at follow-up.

CDR3 residues: CASSLQPGGTDTQYF. The CDR3 DNA reads TGTGCCAGCAGTTTGCAACCCGGGGGCACAGATACGCAGTATTTT. This chain links TRBV27 with TRBJ2-3, with D possibly being TRBD2 (5 bases). CDR3 length equals 15 residues. V lost 3 bases and J 1 base, leaving 11 bases between the germline ends. Germline CDR1 MNHEY, CDR2 SMNVEV (reference sequence).